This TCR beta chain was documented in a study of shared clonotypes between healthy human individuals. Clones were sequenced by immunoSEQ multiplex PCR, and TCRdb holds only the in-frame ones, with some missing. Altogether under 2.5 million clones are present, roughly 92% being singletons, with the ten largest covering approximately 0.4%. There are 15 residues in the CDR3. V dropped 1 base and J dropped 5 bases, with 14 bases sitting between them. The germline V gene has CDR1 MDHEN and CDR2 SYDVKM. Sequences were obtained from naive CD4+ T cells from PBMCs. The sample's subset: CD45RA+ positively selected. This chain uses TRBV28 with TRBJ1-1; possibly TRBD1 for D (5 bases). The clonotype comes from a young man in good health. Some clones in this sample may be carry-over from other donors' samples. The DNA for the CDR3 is TGTGCCAGCAGTTTATCGGTGGGGCCGGAGACTGAAGCTTTCTTT. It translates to CASSLSVGPETEAFF.